This T cell receptor beta chain was identified during a study of cytomegalovirus exposure and HLA in healthy donors. A remark on this clone: The antigen is not known.

Whole-study findings and limits: The investigators catalogued 164 TCR beta chains as cytomegalovirus-associated.

V lost 0 bases and J lost 3, with 8 bases in between. Looked up from germline, CDR1 is SGHNT and CDR2 is YYREEE (reference sequence). This CDR3 has 14 amino acids. The PCR ran on 60 Vbeta and 13 Jbeta primers. This table comes from immunoSEQ multiplex PCR, and its TCRdb copy is limited to in-frame clones, with some not included. The sample has 95,000 to 100,000 clones; approximately 80% are singletons. Sequencing was performed on PBMCs. The TCR originated in a man in his 60s in good health and CMV-seropositive. V is TRBV5-4 and J is TRBJ2-3, with D tentatively TRBD2 (5 bases). The CDR3 loop reads CASSLGGETDTQYF. DNA of the CDR3: TGTGCCAGCAGCTTGGGGGGAGAAACAGATACGCAGTATTTT.